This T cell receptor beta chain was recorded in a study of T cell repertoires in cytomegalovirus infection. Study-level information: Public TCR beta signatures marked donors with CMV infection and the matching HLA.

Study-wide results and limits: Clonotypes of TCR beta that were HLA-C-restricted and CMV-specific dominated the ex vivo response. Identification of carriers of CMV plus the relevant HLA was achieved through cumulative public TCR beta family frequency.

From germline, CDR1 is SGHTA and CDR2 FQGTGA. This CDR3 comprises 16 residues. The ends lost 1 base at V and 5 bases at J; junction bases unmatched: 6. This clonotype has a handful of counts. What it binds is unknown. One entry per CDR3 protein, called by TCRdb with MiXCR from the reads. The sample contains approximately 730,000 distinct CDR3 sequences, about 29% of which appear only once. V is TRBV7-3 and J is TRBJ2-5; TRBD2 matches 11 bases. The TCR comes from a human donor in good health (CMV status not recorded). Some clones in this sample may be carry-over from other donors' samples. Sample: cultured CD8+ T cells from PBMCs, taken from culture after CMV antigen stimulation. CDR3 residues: CASSLIAGGPWETQYF. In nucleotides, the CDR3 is TGTGCCAGCAGCTTAATAGCGGGGGGGCCCTGGGAGACCCAGTACTTC. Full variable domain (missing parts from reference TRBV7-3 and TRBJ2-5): GAGVSQTPSNKVTEKGKYVELRCDPISGHTALYWYRQSLGQGPEFLIYFQGTGAADDSGLPNDRFFAVRPEGSVSTLKIQRTERGDSAVYLCASSLIAGGPWETQYFGPGTRLLVL.